Listed here are 12 T cell receptor beta chains from one sample, sequenced in a study of blood T cell repertoires in COVID-19. TCRdb keeps only in-frame clones here, not all; method: immunoSEQ multiplex PCR. The sample lists 130,000 or so clones; roughly 78% were seen once. The source material was peripheral blood. These receptors were obtained from a man aged 55 to 70 with active or convalescent COVID-19.

This clone has more than one count but fewer than ten. V gene TRBV10-3 combines with J gene TRBJ1-6; 8 bases agree with TRBD1. CDR1 is ENHRY, CDR2 SYGVKD, per germline. The CDR3 sequence is 16 residues long. V trimming: 5 bases; J trimming: 7 bases; junction bases outside the gene matches: 10. CDR3 loop: CAISPTGGIGNSPLHF. CDR3 nucleotides: TGTGCCATCAGTCCTACAGGGGGAATAGGGAATTCACCCCTCCACTTT.

The chain recombines TRBV29-1 with TRBJ2-7; the D gene is possibly TRBD1 (6 bases). The CDR3 is made up of 14 amino acids. Trimming pared 4 bases from V and 0 bases from J, leaving 13 bases between. Germline CDR1 reads SQVTM; CDR2 reads ANQGSEA. The CDR3 sequence: CSVAGQPGSYEQYF. The CDR3 DNA sequence: TGCAGCGTTGCCGGACAGCCAGGCTCCTACGAGCAGTACTTC.

This rearrangement joins TRBV3-1 (or the pseudogene TRBV3-2) to TRBJ2-1, with 7 nucleotides matching TRBD2. V was pared by 3 bases and J by 0 bases, with 8 bases of the junction left unmatched. There are 17 residues in the CDR3. The V gene's germline CDR1 is LGHDT and CDR2 YNNKEL (reference sequence). DNA for the CDR3: TGTGCCAGCAGCCAGTCAGTGGGGGGGAGCTCCTACAATGAGCAGTTCTTC. Amino acid sequence: CASSQSVGGSSYNEQFF.

The genes are TRBV30 and TRBJ1-4, with 7 nucleotides matching TRBD1. Germline lookup yields CDR1 GTSNPN and CDR2 SVGIG (reference sequence). The CDR3 runs 12 residues. With 5 bases clipped from V and 8 bases from J, the junction kept 5 bases outside the gene matches. The CDR3 DNA is TGTGCCTGGGAGGGGGCTGAGGAAAAACTGTTTTTT. Amino acid sequence: CAWEGAEEKLFF.

CDR3 nucleotides: TGTGCCAGCAGCGACAGGAGCACAGATACGCAGTATTTT. Its translation: CASSDRSTDTQYF. This rearrangement joins TRBV7-9 to TRBJ2-3, with D perhaps TRBD1 (6 bases). V lost 5 bases and J 0 bases, leaving 6 bases between the germline ends. This CDR3 has 13 amino acids. Germline lookup yields CDR1 SEHNR and CDR2 FQNEAQ (reference sequence).

This rearrangement joins TRBV2 to TRBJ2-5; D is undetermined. Germline V CDR1 and CDR2: SNHLY, FYNNEI. V was pared by 6 bases and J by 1 base, with 3 bases between. This CDR3 is built from 11 residues. CDR3 sequence: CASRAQETQYF. DNA of the CDR3: TGTGCCAGCAGGGCCCAAGAGACCCAGTACTTC.

This clone was found many times. The chain combines TRBV5-1 with TRBJ1-4; D not resolved. Trimming left V 4 bases short and J 1 base short, with 8 bases between. CDR3 length equals 14 residues. Germline CDR1 SGHRS, CDR2 YFSETQ. CDR3 protein: CASSPRGTNEKLFF. In nucleotides, the CDR3 is TGCGCCAGCAGCCCCCGGGGAACTAATGAAAAACTGTTTTTT.

CDR3 DNA sequence: TGTGCCAGCTCATCTCAAACCGGGACAGGGGGCACAGATACGCAGTATTTT. Its protein product is CASSSQTGTGGTDTQYF. V gene TRBV18 combines with J gene TRBJ2-3; 10 nucleotides agree with TRBD1. Germline V CDR1 and CDR2: KGHSH, LQKENI. J gave up 1 base and V 5 bases, and 9 bases lay outside the gene matches. This CDR3 has 17 residues.

The chain joins TRBV6-5 to TRBJ2-5; the D is unclear. The germline V and J ends were trimmed by 5 bases and 0 bases, with 10 bases remaining between them. The CDR3 is 14 residues long. The germline gives CDR1 MNHEY, CDR2 SVGAGI. CDR3 bases: TGTGCCAGCAGTCACAACAGATACCAAGAGACCCAGTACTTC. It codes for CASSHNRYQETQYF.

V and J are TRBV5-5 and TRBJ2-2; the match to TRBD2 covers 14 bases. CDR3 size: 17 residues. Germline loops: CDR1 SGHKS, CDR2 YYEKEE (reference sequence). Trimming at V came to 4 bases and at J to 5 bases, leaving 7 bases not matched to a gene. This chain's CDR3 is CASSPTSGRAGTGELFF. The DNA of the CDR3 is TGTGCCAGCAGCCCGACTAGCGGGAGGGCAGGAACCGGGGAGCTGTTTTTT.

The chain recombines TRBV4-3 with TRBJ2-4; D is unclear. The CDR3 has 14 residues. Looked up from germline, CDR1 is LGHNA and CDR2 is YSLEER. V was trimmed by 4 bases and J by 6 bases, leaving 13 bases between them. This CDR3 is CASSPRNSGNIQYF. In DNA form, the CDR3 reads TGCGCCAGCAGCCCCCGTAATTCGGGAAACATTCAGTACTTC.

V usage is TRBV20-1 and J usage is TRBJ2-1, with D possibly TRBD2 on 6 matching bases. This CDR3 is built from 10 residues. Germline-derived CDR1 and CDR2 are DFQATT and SNEGSKA (reference sequence). Trimming pared 6 bases from V and 8 bases from J, leaving 8 bases between. The CDR3 nucleotides are TGCAGTGCCAGGAGGGATGAGCAGTTCTTC. This codes for CSARRDEQFF.